The clone carrying this TCR beta chain was seen once. This record belongs to a study of blood T cell repertoires in COVID-19. Libraries were prepared by immunoSEQ multiplex PCR; TCRdb keeps only in-frame clonotypes and omits some of them. Counted here are tens of thousands of clones, 75% to 85% occurring once; the ten biggest clones make up about 5%. Germline trimming cut 5 bases from V and 5 bases from J; bases unmatched to any gene: 11. CDR1 is LNHDA, CDR2 SQIVND, per germline (reference sequence). This CDR3 has 15 residues. The chain employs TRBV19 and TRBJ2-7; TRBD2 aligns across 8 bases. The receptor's source is an elderly woman with active or convalescent COVID-19. Sequencing was performed on peripheral blood. The CDR3 nucleotides read TGTGCCAGTAGTTATACGGGACTAGGAGAGGACGAGCAGTACTTC. This encodes CASSYTGLGEDEQYF.